The rows below give T cell receptor beta chains drawn from one sample of a study of T cells in Graves' hyperthyroidism and ophthalmopathy. MiXCR, applied by TCRdb to the multiplex PCR reads, yields one record per CDR3 protein. The sample consists of 640,000 or so distinct CDR3 sequences, approximately 15% of them appearing once. The material sequenced was blood. Every receptor here comes from a woman between 18 and 30 years old with Graves' ophthalmopathy. Each CDR3 is given with its conserved first and last residue. D genes are given only for firm matches. For some rows the clone size is stated as once, few or many, or as a class when expanded; others skip it.

D gene,J gene,clone size,V gene,CDR3 protein,CDR3 DNA
NA,TRBJ2-1,few,TRBV19,CASSIRGPTDNEQFF,TGTGCCAGTAGTATTAGGGGCCCCACTGACAATGAGCAGTTCTTC
TRBD1,TRBJ1-1,many,TRBV2,CASSIRQGGTEAFF,TGTGCCAGCAGTATCAGACAGGGAGGCACTGAAGCTTTCTTT
TRBD1,TRBJ1-1,many,TRBV7-3,CASSLGQGAGTEAFF,TGTGCCAGCAGCTTAGGACAGGGGGCCGGCACTGAAGCTTTCTTT
TRBD1,TRBJ1-6,few,TRBV11-2,CASSLGGGTYNSPLHF,TGTGCCAGCAGCTTAGGAGGGGGCACCTATAATTCACCCCTCCACTTT
NA,TRBJ2-1,few,TRBV4-1,CASSQVGGNEQFF,TGCGCCAGCAGCCAAGTTGGGGGCAATGAGCAGTTCTTC
NA,TRBJ1-1,many,TRBV2,CASRTDTEAFF,TGTGCCAGCAGGACGGACACTGAAGCTTTCTTT
NA,TRBJ2-7,NA,TRBV19,CASSPRPGDEQYF,TGTGCCAGTAGTCCCCGGCCTGGGGACGAGCAGTACTTC
NA,TRBJ2-1,few,TRBV13,CASSLDWGSSYNEQFF,TGTGCCAGCAGCTTAGATTGGGGAAGCTCCTACAATGAGCAGTTCTTC
NA,TRBJ1-1,few,TRBV29-1,CSILRHEAFF,TGCAGCATCCTCAGGCATGAAGCTTTCTTT
TRBD1,TRBJ1-1,NA,TRBV2,CASTMTGPDTEAFF,TGTGCCAGCACTATGACAGGGCCCGACACTGAAGCTTTCTTT
TRBD1,TRBJ1-2,few,TRBV29-1,CSVGGTGAYGYTF,TGCAGCGTTGGGGGGACAGGGGCGTATGGCTACACCTTC
NA,TRBJ2-1,many,TRBV20-1,CSAVGGTRSYNEQFF,TGCAGTGCCGTTGGAGGGACCCGCTCCTACAATGAGCAGTTCTTC
NA,TRBJ1-4,few,TRBV29-1,CSGRREDEKLFF,TGCAGCGGGCGGAGGGAGGATGAAAAACTGTTTTTT
NA,TRBJ2-4,many,TRBV28,CASSSTGDLDIQYF,TGTGCCAGCAGTTCTACAGGGGACTTGGACATTCAGTACTTC
NA,TRBJ1-2,many,TRBV20-1,CSAKQGHDGYTF,TGCAGTGCTAAGCAGGGTCACGATGGCTACACCTTC
NA,TRBJ2-7,NA,TRBV11-3,CASSQGPEGTYEQYF,TGTGCCAGCAGCCAAGGACCTGAGGGGACCTACGAGCAGTACTTC
TRBD1,TRBJ1-1,many,TRBV20-1,CSAAHRGLNTEAFF,TGCAGTGCTGCCCACAGGGGACTGAACACTGAAGCTTTCTTT
TRBD1,TRBJ2-5,few,TRBV20-1,CSARRTGNQETQYF,TGCAGTGCTAGGAGGACAGGCAACCAAGAGACCCAGTACTTC
NA,TRBJ1-2,many,TRBV5-1,CASSPQASYGYTF,TGCGCCAGCAGCCCACAGGCTTCCTATGGCTACACCTTC
NA,TRBJ2-1,many,TRBV9,CASSARSNEQFF,TGTGCCAGCAGCGCCAGGAGCAATGAGCAGTTCTTC
NA,TRBJ1-1,many,TRBV12-3/TRBV12-4,CASSSNRLKNTEAFF,TGTGCCAGCAGTTCCAACAGGTTAAAGAACACTGAAGCTTTCTTT
NA,TRBJ2-4,many,TRBV7-9,CASSLAGRNIQYF,TGTGCCAGCAGCTTAGCAGGGAGAAACATTCAGTACTTC
TRBD1,TRBJ1-1,many,TRBV7-3,CASSLQQGGTEAFF,TGTGCCAGCAGCTTACAGCAGGGGGGAACTGAAGCTTTCTTT
NA,TRBJ1-1,many,TRBV5-1,CASSLAVGTEAFF,TGCGCCAGCAGCTTGGCTGTGGGAACTGAAGCTTTCTTT
NA,TRBJ2-3,NA,TRBV4-1,CASSQETGTIPGGTQYF,TGCGCCAGCAGCCAAGAAACAGGGACTATCCCAGGGGGTACGCAGTATTTT
NA,TRBJ1-1,many,TRBV12-3/TRBV12-4,CASSRRGGDTEAFF,TGTGCCAGCAGTAGGAGGGGGGGGGACACTGAAGCTTTCTTT
TRBD2,TRBJ2-6,NA,TRBV27,CASSLSGGAGANVLTF,TGTGCCAGCAGTTTATCTGGGGGGGCTGGGGCCAACGTCCTGACTTTC
TRBD2,TRBJ2-7,many,TRBV28,CASSTRTSGGNYEQYF,TGTGCCAGCAGTACCCGGACTAGCGGAGGAAACTACGAGCAGTACTTC
NA,TRBJ2-7,many,TRBV7-2,CASSRNYEQYF,TGTGCCAGCAGCCGTAACTACGAGCAGTACTTC
NA,TRBJ2-4,NA,TRBV12-3/TRBV12-4,CASRAAGWKNIQYF,TGTGCCAGCAGAGCGGCAGGGTGGAAAAACATTCAGTACTTC